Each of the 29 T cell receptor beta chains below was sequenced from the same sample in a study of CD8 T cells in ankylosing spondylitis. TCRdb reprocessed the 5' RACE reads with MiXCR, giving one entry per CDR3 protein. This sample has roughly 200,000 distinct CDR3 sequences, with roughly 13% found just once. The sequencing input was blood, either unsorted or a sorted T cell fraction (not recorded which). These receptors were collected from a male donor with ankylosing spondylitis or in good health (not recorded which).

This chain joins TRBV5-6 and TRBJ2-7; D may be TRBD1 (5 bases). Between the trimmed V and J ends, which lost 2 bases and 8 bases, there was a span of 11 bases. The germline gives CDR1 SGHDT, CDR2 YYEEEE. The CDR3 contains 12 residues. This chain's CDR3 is CASSFLQGKQYF. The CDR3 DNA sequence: TGTGCCAGCAGCTTCCTTCAGGGCAAGCAGTACTTC.

The CDR3 coding sequence is TGCGCCAGCAGTGAGTCCAAGACAGGGGCTTCCTACGAGCAGTACTTC. Its translation: CASSESKTGASYEQYF. The chain carries TRBV10-1 and TRBJ2-7; 8 nucleotides line up with TRBD1. Germline lookup yields CDR1 WNHNN and CDR2 SYGVQD (reference sequence). J gave up 1 base and V 0 bases, and 5 bases lay outside the gene matches. The CDR3 totals 16 residues.

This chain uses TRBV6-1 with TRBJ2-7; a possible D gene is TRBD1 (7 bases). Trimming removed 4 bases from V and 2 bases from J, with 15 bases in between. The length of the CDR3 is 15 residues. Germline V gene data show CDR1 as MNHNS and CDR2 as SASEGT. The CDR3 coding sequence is TGTGCCAGCAGTGGGGGGGACAGTTTAGCCTACGAGCAGTACTTC. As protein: CASSGGDSLAYEQYF.

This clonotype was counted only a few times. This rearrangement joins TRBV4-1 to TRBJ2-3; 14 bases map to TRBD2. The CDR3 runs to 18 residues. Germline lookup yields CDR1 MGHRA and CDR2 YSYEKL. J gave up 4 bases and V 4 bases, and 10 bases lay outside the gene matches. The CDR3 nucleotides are TGCGCCAGCAGCCGGGAGGGGGGACTAGCGGGAGTGGCAGATACGCAGTATTTT. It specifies CASSREGGLAGVADTQYF.

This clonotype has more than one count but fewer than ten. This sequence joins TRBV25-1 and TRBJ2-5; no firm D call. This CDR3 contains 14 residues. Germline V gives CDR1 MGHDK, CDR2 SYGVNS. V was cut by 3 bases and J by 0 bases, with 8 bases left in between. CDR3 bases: TGTGCCAGCAGTGATTTCCGGGACCAAGAGACCCAGTACTTC. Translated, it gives CASSDFRDQETQYF.

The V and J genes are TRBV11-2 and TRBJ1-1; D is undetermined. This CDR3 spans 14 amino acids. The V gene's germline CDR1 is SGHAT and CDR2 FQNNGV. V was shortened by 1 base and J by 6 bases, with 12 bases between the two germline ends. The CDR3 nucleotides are TGTGCCAGCAGCTTAGTAGGGAAAGACCCTGAAGCTTTCTTT. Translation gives CASSLVGKDPEAFF.

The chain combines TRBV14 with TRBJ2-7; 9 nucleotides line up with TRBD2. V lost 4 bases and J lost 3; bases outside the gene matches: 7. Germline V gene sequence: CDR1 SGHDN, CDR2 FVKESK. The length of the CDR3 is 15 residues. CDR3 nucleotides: TGTGCCAGCAGCCCATCTAGCGGGATCTACTACGAGCAGTACTTC. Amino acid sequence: CASSPSSGIYYEQYF.

DNA for the CDR3: TGTGCCAGCAGTCATCAGGAGATGTTACCGAACACCGGGGAGCTGTTTTTT. Its translation: CASSHQEMLPNTGELFF. This chain joins TRBV3-1 and TRBJ2-2, with D uncertain. With 6 bases removed from V and 0 bases from J, the gap between germline ends came to 17 bases. The CDR3 has 17 amino acids. The germline V gene has CDR1 LGHDT and CDR2 YNNKEL (reference sequence).

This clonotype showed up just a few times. Here the CDR3 DNA reads TGTGCCAGCAGCTTAGCGACAGGGACAGAAGAGACCCAGTACTTC. Translation gives CASSLATGTEETQYF. The chain links TRBV7-9 to TRBJ2-5, with TRBD1 identical over 7 bases. The CDR3 sequence is 15 residues long. CDR1 is SEHNR and CDR2 is FQNEAQ in the germline V gene (reference sequence). V lost 0 bases and J lost 3; bases outside the gene matches: 4.

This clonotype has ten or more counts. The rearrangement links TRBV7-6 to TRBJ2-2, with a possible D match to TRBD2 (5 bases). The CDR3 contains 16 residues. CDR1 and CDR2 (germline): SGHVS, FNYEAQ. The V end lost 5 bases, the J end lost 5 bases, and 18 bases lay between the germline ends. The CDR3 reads CASSAISRWETGELFF. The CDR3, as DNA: TGTGCCAGCAGCGCGATCTCTAGATGGGAGACCGGGGAGCTGTTTTTT.

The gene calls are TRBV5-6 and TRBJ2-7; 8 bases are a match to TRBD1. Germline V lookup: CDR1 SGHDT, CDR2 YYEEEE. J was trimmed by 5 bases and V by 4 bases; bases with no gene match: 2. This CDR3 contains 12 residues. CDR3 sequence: CASSVDRDEQYF. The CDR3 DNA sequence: TGTGCCAGCAGCGTGGACAGGGACGAGCAGTACTTC.

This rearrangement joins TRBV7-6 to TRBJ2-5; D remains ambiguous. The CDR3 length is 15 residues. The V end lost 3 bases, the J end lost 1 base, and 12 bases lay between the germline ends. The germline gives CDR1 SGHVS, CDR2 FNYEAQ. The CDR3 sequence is CASSFGSGPQETQYF. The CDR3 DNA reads TGTGCCAGCAGCTTTGGATCGGGCCCCCAAGAGACCCAGTACTTC.

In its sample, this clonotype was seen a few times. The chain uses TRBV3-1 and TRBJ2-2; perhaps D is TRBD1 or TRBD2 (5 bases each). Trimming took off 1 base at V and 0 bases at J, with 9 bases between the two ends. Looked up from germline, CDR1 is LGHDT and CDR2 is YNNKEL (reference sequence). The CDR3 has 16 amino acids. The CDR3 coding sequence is TGTGCCAGCAGCCAAGTCCGGGGCGCGAACACCGGGGAGCTGTTTTTT. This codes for CASSQVRGANTGELFF.

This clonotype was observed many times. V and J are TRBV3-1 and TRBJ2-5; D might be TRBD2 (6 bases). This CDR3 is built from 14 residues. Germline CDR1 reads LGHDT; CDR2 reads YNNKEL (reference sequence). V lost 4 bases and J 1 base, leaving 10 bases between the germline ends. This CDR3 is CASSPVAAQETQYF. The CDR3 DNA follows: TGTGCCAGCAGCCCCGTAGCGGCCCAAGAGACCCAGTACTTC.

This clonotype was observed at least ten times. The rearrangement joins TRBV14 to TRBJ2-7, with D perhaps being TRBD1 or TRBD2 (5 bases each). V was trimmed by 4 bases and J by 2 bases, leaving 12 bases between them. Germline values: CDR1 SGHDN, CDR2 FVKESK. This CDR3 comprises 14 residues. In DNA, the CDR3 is TGTGCCAGCAGCCTGGGACGGGCCCCCTACGAGCAGTACTTC. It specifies CASSLGRAPYEQYF.

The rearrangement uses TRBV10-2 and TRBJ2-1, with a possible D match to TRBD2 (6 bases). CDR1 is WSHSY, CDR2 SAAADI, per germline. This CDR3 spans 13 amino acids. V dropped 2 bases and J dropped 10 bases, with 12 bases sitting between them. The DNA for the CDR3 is TGCGCCAGCAGTGAGGGTCCTGCGGGGGAGCAGTTCTTC. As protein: CASSEGPAGEQFF.

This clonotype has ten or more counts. The CDR3 nucleotides are TGTGCCAGTTCCATCCAGGCAAACTATGGCTACACCTTC. The encoded protein is CASSIQANYGYTF. V and J are TRBV12-3 or TRBV12-4 and TRBJ1-2; D gene unclear. The CDR3 loop spans 13 amino acids. The ends were cut back, 9 bases at V and 2 bases at J, with 13 bases in the middle.

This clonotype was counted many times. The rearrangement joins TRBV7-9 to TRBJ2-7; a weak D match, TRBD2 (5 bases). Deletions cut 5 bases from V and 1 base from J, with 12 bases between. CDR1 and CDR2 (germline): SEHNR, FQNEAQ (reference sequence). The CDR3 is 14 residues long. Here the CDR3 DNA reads TGTGCCAGCAGCCCGCCGCCGGGATCCTACGAGCAGTACTTC. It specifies CASSPPPGSYEQYF. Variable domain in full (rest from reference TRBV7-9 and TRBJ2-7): DTGVSQNPRHKITKRGQNVTFRCDPISEHNRLYWYRQTLGQGPEFLTYFQNEAQLEKSRLLSDRFSAERPKGSFSTLEIQRTEQGDSAMYLCASSPPPGSYEQYFGPGTRLTVT.

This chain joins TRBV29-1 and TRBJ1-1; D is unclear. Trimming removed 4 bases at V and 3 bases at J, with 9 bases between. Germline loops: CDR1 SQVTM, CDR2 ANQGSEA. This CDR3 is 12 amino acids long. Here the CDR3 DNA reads TGCAGCGTTGTAGGGCTGGACACTGAAGCTTTCTTT. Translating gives CSVVGLDTEAFF.

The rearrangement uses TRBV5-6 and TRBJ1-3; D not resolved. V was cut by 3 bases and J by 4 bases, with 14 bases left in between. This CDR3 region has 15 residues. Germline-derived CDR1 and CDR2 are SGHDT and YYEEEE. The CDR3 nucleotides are TGTGCCAGCAGCTCCGGTGCGTATTCAGGAAACACCATATATTTT. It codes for CASSSGAYSGNTIYF.

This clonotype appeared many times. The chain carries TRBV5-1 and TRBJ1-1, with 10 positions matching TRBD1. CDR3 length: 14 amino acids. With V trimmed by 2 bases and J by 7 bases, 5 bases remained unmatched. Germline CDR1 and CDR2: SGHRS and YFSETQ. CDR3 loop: CASSFGQGENEAFF. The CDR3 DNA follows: TGCGCCAGCAGCTTCGGACAGGGGGAGAATGAAGCTTTCTTT. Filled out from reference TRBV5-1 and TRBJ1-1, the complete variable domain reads KAGVTQTPRYLIKTRGQQVTLSCSPISGHRSVSWYQQTPGQGLQFLFEYFSETQRNKGNFPGRFSGRQFSNSRSEMNVSTLELGDSALYLCASSFGQGENEAFFGQGTRLTVV.

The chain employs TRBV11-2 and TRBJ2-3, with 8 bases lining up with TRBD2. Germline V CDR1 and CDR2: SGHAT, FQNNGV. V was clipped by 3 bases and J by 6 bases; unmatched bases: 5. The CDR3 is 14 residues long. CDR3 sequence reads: CASSFPTSADTQYF. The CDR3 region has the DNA TGTGCCAGCAGCTTCCCGACTAGCGCCGATACGCAGTATTTT.

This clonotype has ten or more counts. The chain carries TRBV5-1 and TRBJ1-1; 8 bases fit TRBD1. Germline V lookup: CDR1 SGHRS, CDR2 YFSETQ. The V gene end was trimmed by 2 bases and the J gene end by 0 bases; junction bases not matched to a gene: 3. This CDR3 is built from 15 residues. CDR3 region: CASSLGQGMNTEAFF. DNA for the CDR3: TGCGCCAGCAGCTTAGGACAGGGAATGAACACTGAAGCTTTCTTT.

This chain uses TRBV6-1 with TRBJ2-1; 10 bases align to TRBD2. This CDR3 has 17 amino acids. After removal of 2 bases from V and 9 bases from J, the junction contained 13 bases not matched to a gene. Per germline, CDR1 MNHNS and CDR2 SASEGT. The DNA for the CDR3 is TGTGCCAGCAGTGAAAGAGTCGAGCGGGGGGGCGATGGTGAGCAGTTCTTC. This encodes CASSERVERGGDGEQFF.

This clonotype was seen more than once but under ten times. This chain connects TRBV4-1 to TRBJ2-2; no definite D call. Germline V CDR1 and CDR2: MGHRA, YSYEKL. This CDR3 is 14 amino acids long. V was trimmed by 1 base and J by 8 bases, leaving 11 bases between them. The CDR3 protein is CASSQGGVPGELFF. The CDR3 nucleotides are TGCGCCAGCAGCCAAGGTGGGGTGCCGGGGGAGCTGTTTTTT.

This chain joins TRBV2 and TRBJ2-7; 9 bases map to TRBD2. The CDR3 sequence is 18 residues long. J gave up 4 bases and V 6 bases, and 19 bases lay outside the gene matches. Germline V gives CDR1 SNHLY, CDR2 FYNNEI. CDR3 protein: CASSRSRIAGAPGYEQYF. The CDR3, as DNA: TGTGCCAGCAGCCGGAGTAGAATAGCGGGAGCTCCCGGATACGAGCAGTACTTC.

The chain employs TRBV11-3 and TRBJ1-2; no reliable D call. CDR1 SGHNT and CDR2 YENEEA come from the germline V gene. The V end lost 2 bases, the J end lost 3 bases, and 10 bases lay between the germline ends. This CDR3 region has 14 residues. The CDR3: CASSLSAGDYGYTF. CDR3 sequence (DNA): TGTGCCAGCAGCTTAAGTGCCGGGGACTATGGCTACACCTTC.

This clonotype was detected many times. This CDR3 is CASTPGTGLSYEQYF. Written as DNA, the CDR3 is TGCGCCAGTACACCCGGGACAGGGTTATCCTACGAGCAGTACTTC. The V gene is TRBV5-1, the J gene TRBJ2-7; 9 bases align to TRBD1. Germline-derived CDR1 and CDR2 are SGHRS and YFSETQ. V gave up 8 bases and J gave up 1 base; unmatched junction bases: 10. CDR3 length: 15 residues.

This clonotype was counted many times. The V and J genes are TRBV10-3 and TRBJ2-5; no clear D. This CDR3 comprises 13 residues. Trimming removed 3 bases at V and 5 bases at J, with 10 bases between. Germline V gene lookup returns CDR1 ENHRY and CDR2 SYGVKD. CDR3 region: CAISDPGWETQYF. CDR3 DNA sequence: TGTGCCATCAGTGACCCCGGTTGGGAGACCCAGTACTTC.